The present entry profiles one T cell receptor (beta chain) with its context. This record comes from a study of CD8 T cells in Susac syndrome. Random-hexamer reverse transcription was applied to roughly 0.5 to 1 ug RNA. MiXCR, run by TCRdb on the immunoSEQ multiplex PCR reads, gives a single entry per CDR3 protein. Of roughly 100,000 distinct CDR3 sequences listed, around 94% are singletons. The V end lost 6 bases, the J end lost 2 bases, and 11 bases lay between the germline ends. The CDR3 loop spans 13 amino acids. Germline-derived CDR1 and CDR2 are MNHNY and SVGAGI (reference sequence). Patients with Susac syndrome met the recently defined diagnostic criteria for definite or probable disease.

What was sequenced was CD8+ T cells from PBMCs. This receptor was obtained from a human donor with Susac syndrome. The V call is TRBV6-6, the J call TRBJ2-7; D is unresolved. For the CDR3, the DNA is TGTGCCAGCAGCGTTGGACCGACCTACGAGCAGTACTTC. Its protein product is CASSVGPTYEQYF.